Listed below are T cell receptor beta chains from one sample, sequenced in a study of blood T cell repertoires in COVID-19. Clones were sequenced by immunoSEQ multiplex PCR, and TCRdb holds only the in-frame ones, with some missing. The profile shows some 45,000 clones, around 80% of them singletons. The specimen was peripheral blood. The origin of the receptors is a woman aged 55-70 years with acute or convalescent COVID-19. Each CDR3 is given without its conserved first and last residue. Fields, in order: V gene, clone size, J gene, D gene, CDR3 protein. The D gene is left open where the match is weak. Some rows mark clone size as missing; the rest say once, few, many or name a class of expanded clone.

TRBV3-1/TRBV3-2	once	TRBJ2-1	-	ASSQSENEQF
TRBV5-6	-	TRBJ1-1	-	ASSFGPGQPTEAF
TRBV3-1/TRBV3-2	-	TRBJ2-7	TRBD1	ASSQDLLGTGASEQY
TRBV7-9	-	TRBJ1-4	-	ASSLRGSQVATNEKLF
TRBV5-1	-	TRBJ1-1	-	ASSLGLQGWNTEAF
TRBV3-1/TRBV3-2	-	TRBJ1-4	-	ASSHHDREKLF
TRBV5-1	-	TRBJ2-6	TRBD1	ASSVGQFSGANVLT
TRBV6-5	-	TRBJ2-3	-	ASSYVPGDTQY
TRBV18	-	TRBJ2-4	TRBD1	ASSPTGTDIQY
TRBV27	-	TRBJ2-6	-	ASSNTEAGANVLT
TRBV4-2	-	TRBJ1-2	TRBD1	ASSQPWTGKGYT
TRBV2	-	TRBJ2-5	-	ASREGAGETQY
TRBV9	-	TRBJ1-2	-	ASSVEGSALDPYT
TRBV27	-	TRBJ2-6	-	ASSLQLSGANVLT
TRBV18	-	TRBJ2-3	-	ASSPRLVNWGTDTQY
TRBV6-5	-	TRBJ1-6	-	ASRARAYNSPLH
TRBV30	-	TRBJ2-7	TRBD1	AWSRDSSYEQY
TRBV7-8	-	TRBJ2-7	TRBD1	ASSLAASGQGFEQY
TRBV18	-	TRBJ1-3	-	ASSLDRGNTIY
TRBV5-6	-	TRBJ1-2	TRBD1	ASSLGQGDYGYT
TRBV6-2/TRBV6-3	-	TRBJ2-5	-	ASSPPLATQY
TRBV7-2	few	TRBJ1-2	TRBD1	ASRTGTGGGYT
TRBV5-1	-	TRBJ2-1	-	ASSLVAYNEQF
TRBV12-5	-	TRBJ1-2	-	ASGSREAYGYT
TRBV14	-	TRBJ1-6	TRBD1	ASSQDDDRAYNSPLH
TRBV24-1	-	TRBJ2-7	-	ATSDFGEQY
TRBV5-1	once	TRBJ1-4	-	ASSLDGAGAEKLF
TRBV6-2/TRBV6-3	-	TRBJ1-1	-	ASSQRHGPLNTEAF
TRBV24-1	-	TRBJ1-1	-	ATSGQGTSWGAF
TRBV11-2	-	TRBJ1-2	-	ASSWREGEYGYT
TRBV15	once	TRBJ1-5	-	ATSRTSNQPQH
TRBV13	-	TRBJ2-4	TRBD2	ASSAGLAGVENIQY
TRBV7-2	-	TRBJ2-7	-	ASSFKGPSYEQY
TRBV4-2	-	TRBJ1-6	-	ASSQDQDSPLH
TRBV9	-	TRBJ2-2	-	ASSYSGNTGELF
TRBV7-3	-	TRBJ2-3	-	ASSLNRGLLDTQY
TRBV19	few	TRBJ2-7	-	ASSMRTASEQY
TRBV5-4	-	TRBJ2-7	-	ASSRETVPYEQY
TRBV19	-	TRBJ1-2	-	ASGQGLGYT
TRBV5-1	-	TRBJ2-2	TRBD2	ASSLVAGGNTGELF
TRBV5-1	-	TRBJ1-6	TRBD1	ASSLQGNNSPLH
TRBV9	once	TRBJ2-3	TRBD1	ASRATGQGTDTQY
TRBV5-1	-	TRBJ2-3	-	ASSRGRADTQY
TRBV5-6	-	TRBJ1-2	-	ASHREYGYT
TRBV19	-	TRBJ1-4	TRBD1	ASTHLAGTENEKLF
TRBV5-4	-	TRBJ1-4	-	ASSRGDGNEKLF
TRBV11-2	-	TRBJ2-7	-	ASSSLRGSSYEQY
TRBV7-6	-	TRBJ1-5	-	ASSLTGLEPQH